This is a list of T cell receptor beta chains from one sample in a study of T cells expressing NK-cell markers. From its re-call of the 5' RACE reads, TCRdb lists each CDR3 protein once, without DNA. This sample's table has about 460,000 distinct CDR3 sequences. Sequencing was carried out using blood T cells: a sorted CD56 or NKG2C T cell subset, CD4+ or CD8+ T cells, or bulk PBMC T cells (not recorded which). These TCRs come from a woman between 45 and 65 years old in good health. Both conserved end residues are part of each CDR3. The order of the fields is CDR3 length, J gene, V gene, CDR3 protein.

cdr3_length: 17; j_call: TRBJ2-2; v_call: TRBV2; cdr3_aa: CASSYSGSKPRGGELFF
cdr3_length: 14; j_call: TRBJ2-7; v_call: TRBV10-1; cdr3_aa: CASSEGLAEYEQYF
cdr3_length: 15; j_call: TRBJ2-1; v_call: TRBV12-5; cdr3_aa: CASGLVLSVYNEQFF
cdr3_length: 15; j_call: TRBJ2-1; v_call: TRBV4-1; cdr3_aa: CASSQPRMAANEQFF
cdr3_length: 12; j_call: TRBJ2-5; v_call: TRBV12-3/TRBV12-4; cdr3_aa: CASIGAAGKGYF
cdr3_length: 13; j_call: TRBJ2-5; v_call: TRBV7-3; cdr3_aa: CASSLQGLGTQYF
cdr3_length: 16; j_call: TRBJ2-3; v_call: TRBV7-6; cdr3_aa: CASSLDSGLSTDTQYF
cdr3_length: 13; j_call: TRBJ1-1; v_call: TRBV5-1; cdr3_aa: CASAWISGTEAFF
cdr3_length: 19; j_call: TRBJ2-1; v_call: TRBV5-1; cdr3_aa: CASSLPSSRTGGDYNEQFF
cdr3_length: 15; j_call: TRBJ2-2; v_call: TRBV5-1; cdr3_aa: CASSLGGFTTGELFF
cdr3_length: 15; j_call: TRBJ1-2; v_call: TRBV27; cdr3_aa: CASSLSWTATYGYTF
cdr3_length: 17; j_call: TRBJ1-1; v_call: TRBV6-5; cdr3_aa: CASSPNVPGHQNTEAFF
cdr3_length: 15; j_call: TRBJ2-1; v_call: TRBV7-2; cdr3_aa: CASSYRLQGRAEQFF
cdr3_length: 19; j_call: TRBJ2-7; v_call: TRBV5-1; cdr3_aa: CASRISSSVLTRSSYEQYF
cdr3_length: 13; j_call: TRBJ1-2; v_call: TRBV12-3/TRBV12-4; cdr3_aa: CASSPGALRGYTF
cdr3_length: 14; j_call: TRBJ2-3; v_call: TRBV4-1; cdr3_aa: CASSQVLNTDTQYF
cdr3_length: 13; j_call: TRBJ1-5; v_call: TRBV2; cdr3_aa: CASSWQIDQPQHF
cdr3_length: 15; j_call: TRBJ2-1; v_call: TRBV6-5; cdr3_aa: CASRTLSGSYNEQFF
cdr3_length: 14; j_call: TRBJ2-2; v_call: TRBV5-1; cdr3_aa: CASTLGRSTGELFF
cdr3_length: 16; j_call: TRBJ2-1; v_call: TRBV6-1; cdr3_aa: CASSAWGPGRYNEQFF
cdr3_length: 17; j_call: TRBJ2-1; v_call: TRBV5-1; cdr3_aa: CASSPPPQRTLTAEQFF
cdr3_length: 18; j_call: TRBJ1-5; v_call: TRBV28; cdr3_aa: CASSLWADRDSTNQPQHF
cdr3_length: 14; j_call: TRBJ2-1; v_call: TRBV15; cdr3_aa: CATSTGLAADEQFF
cdr3_length: 17; j_call: TRBJ1-4; v_call: TRBV6-5; cdr3_aa: CASTSTSLKGVNEKLFF
cdr3_length: 15; j_call: TRBJ2-5; v_call: TRBV24-1; cdr3_aa: CASEPGQGPGETQYF
cdr3_length: 16; j_call: TRBJ1-6; v_call: TRBV25-1; cdr3_aa: CASSVGQGGYASPLHF
cdr3_length: 13; j_call: TRBJ2-1; v_call: TRBV20-1; cdr3_aa: CSARPGLPNEQFF
cdr3_length: 12; j_call: TRBJ2-3; v_call: TRBV20-1; cdr3_aa: CSATFELNTQYF
cdr3_length: 16; j_call: TRBJ2-1; v_call: TRBV20-1; cdr3_aa: CSAREELAGFYNEQFF
cdr3_length: 15; j_call: TRBJ2-1; v_call: TRBV5-1; cdr3_aa: CASSSTSGSRNEQFF
cdr3_length: 17; j_call: TRBJ2-2; v_call: TRBV6-5; cdr3_aa: CASSYSVGTANTGELFF
cdr3_length: 13; j_call: TRBJ1-1; v_call: TRBV5-1; cdr3_aa: CASSLLQATEAFF
cdr3_length: 13; j_call: TRBJ2-2; v_call: TRBV19; cdr3_aa: CAFRDFFTGELFF
cdr3_length: 15; j_call: TRBJ1-2; v_call: TRBV12-3/TRBV12-4; cdr3_aa: CASTYTSGTGSGYTF
cdr3_length: 12; j_call: TRBJ1-2; v_call: TRBV20-1; cdr3_aa: CSASRLPGGYTF
cdr3_length: 16; j_call: TRBJ2-7; v_call: TRBV2; cdr3_aa: CASNPSWRLGSYEQYF
cdr3_length: 15; j_call: TRBJ2-1; v_call: TRBV15; cdr3_aa: CATSRVLGSLNEQFF
cdr3_length: 12; j_call: TRBJ1-4; v_call: TRBV12-3/TRBV12-4; cdr3_aa: CASSRLGEKLFF
cdr3_length: 15; j_call: TRBJ2-3; v_call: TRBV15; cdr3_aa: CATSWGQGSPDTQYF
cdr3_length: 15; j_call: TRBJ1-4; v_call: TRBV12-3/TRBV12-4; cdr3_aa: CASIETPSTNEKLFF
cdr3_length: 19; j_call: TRBJ2-6; v_call: TRBV4-1; cdr3_aa: CASSQDPRTAPSGANVLTF
cdr3_length: 15; j_call: TRBJ2-5; v_call: TRBV5-1; cdr3_aa: CASSTGGSGGETQYF
cdr3_length: 14; j_call: TRBJ1-1; v_call: TRBV12-3/TRBV12-4; cdr3_aa: CASSLALRSTEAFF
cdr3_length: 12; j_call: TRBJ2-1; v_call: TRBV20-1; cdr3_aa: CSAESERDRQFF
cdr3_length: 15; j_call: TRBJ2-1; v_call: TRBV27; cdr3_aa: CASSRSPIKYNEQFF
cdr3_length: 16; j_call: TRBJ2-1; v_call: TRBV11-3; cdr3_aa: CASSLDTGGPYNEQFF
cdr3_length: 14; j_call: TRBJ1-4; v_call: TRBV6-5; cdr3_aa: CASSYSGGAQKLFF
cdr3_length: 19; j_call: TRBJ1-2; v_call: TRBV4-1; cdr3_aa: CASSQVFAARGIVNYGYTF
cdr3_length: 14; j_call: TRBJ1-6; v_call: TRBV12-3/TRBV12-4; cdr3_aa: CASSNGVGNSPLHF